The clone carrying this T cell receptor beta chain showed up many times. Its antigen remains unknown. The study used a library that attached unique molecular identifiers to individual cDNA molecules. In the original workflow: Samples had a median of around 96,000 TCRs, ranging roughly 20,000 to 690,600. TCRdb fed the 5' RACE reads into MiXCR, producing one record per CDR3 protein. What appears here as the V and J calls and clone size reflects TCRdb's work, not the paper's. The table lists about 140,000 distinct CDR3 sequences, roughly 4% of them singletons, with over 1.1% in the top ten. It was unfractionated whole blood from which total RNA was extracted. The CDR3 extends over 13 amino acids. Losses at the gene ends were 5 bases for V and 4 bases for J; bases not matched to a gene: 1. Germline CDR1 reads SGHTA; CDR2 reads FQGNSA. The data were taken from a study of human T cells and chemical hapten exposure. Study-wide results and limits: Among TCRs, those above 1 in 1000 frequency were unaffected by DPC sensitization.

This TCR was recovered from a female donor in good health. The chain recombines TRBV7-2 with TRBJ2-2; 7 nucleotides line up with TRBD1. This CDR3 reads CASSPGGTGELFF. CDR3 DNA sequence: TGTGCCAGCAGCCCAGGGGGCACCGGGGAGCTGTTTTTT. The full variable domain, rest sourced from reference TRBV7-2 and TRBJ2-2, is GAGVSQSPSNKVTEKGKDVELRCDPISGHTALYWYRQSLGQGLEFLIYFQGNSAPDKSGLPSDRFSAERTGGSVSTLTIQRTQQEDSAVYLCASSPGGTGELFFGEGSRLTVL.